Below are 25 T cell receptor beta chains sequenced from a single sample in a study of cytomegalovirus exposure and HLA in healthy donors. In the PCR, 60 Vbeta and 13 Jbeta primers were used. Profiling relied on immunoSEQ multiplex PCR, and the TCRdb table lists in-frame clones only, not all of them. Of approximately 77,000 clones listed, more than 75% are singletons. Sequencing used PBMCs. The receptors originated from a male donor in good health and CMV-seropositive.

The V call is TRBV9, the J call TRBJ2-3, with no clear D. V gave up 2 bases and J gave up 1 base, with 11 bases separating them. This CDR3 spans 15 amino acids. Germline lookup yields CDR1 SGDLS and CDR2 YYNGEE. CDR3 sequence reads: CASSVNTPGTDTQYF. The CDR3 nucleotides read TGTGCCAGCAGCGTTAATACTCCTGGCACAGATACGCAGTATTTT.

The genes are TRBV15 and TRBJ2-3, with no clear D. The CDR3 contains 13 residues. CDR1 is LNHNV, CDR2 YYDKDF, per germline (reference sequence). Trimming stripped 5 bases from V and 2 bases from J, with 8 bases between. The DNA of the CDR3 is TGTGCCACCAGCGCACACTACACAGATACGCAGTATTTT. Amino acids: CATSAHYTDTQYF.

This rearrangement joins TRBV7-3 to TRBJ2-1, with D hard to call. V lost 5 bases and J 0 bases, leaving 11 bases between the germline ends. Germline V CDR1 and CDR2: SGHTA, FQGTGA. The CDR3 extends over 15 amino acids. For the CDR3, the DNA is TGTGCCAGCAGCCTAAGAGCGAGCTCCTACAATGAGCAGTTCTTC. Protein: CASSLRASSYNEQFF.

The chain combines TRBV27 with TRBJ1-3; 7 bases align to TRBD1. Trimming took 5 bases from V and 1 from J; bases not matched to a gene: 5. Per the germline V gene, CDR1 is MNHEY and CDR2 is SMNVEV (reference sequence). The CDR3 spans 15 residues. The CDR3 region is CASSVRQGSGNTIYF. CDR3 nucleotides: TGTGCCAGCAGTGTAAGACAGGGTTCTGGAAACACCATATATTTT.

The CDR3 region has the DNA TGCGCCAGCAGCGGGACAGGCATCCTCCAAGAGACCCAGTACTTC. Its protein product is CASSGTGILQETQYF. The rearrangement links TRBV5-1 to TRBJ2-5; 8 positions agree with TRBD1. Per germline, CDR1 SGHRS and CDR2 YFSETQ. V trimming: 4 bases; J trimming: 1 base; junction bases outside the gene matches: 6. The CDR3 is 15 amino acids.

The genes are TRBV2 and TRBJ2-5, with a tentative D call TRBD1 (5 bases). Germline V lookup: CDR1 SNHLY, CDR2 FYNNEI. The length of the CDR3 is 14 residues. V was cut by 1 base and J by 5 bases, with 11 bases left in between. The CDR3 here is CASSEGQKGETQYF. The CDR3 DNA reads as TGTGCCAGCAGTGAAGGACAGAAAGGGGAGACCCAGTACTTC.

The table lists this clone with a few counts. The chain links TRBV6-1 to TRBJ2-7, with D unclear. The CDR3 sequence is 12 residues long. Germline loops: CDR1 MNHNS, CDR2 SASEGT. V lost 2 bases, J lost 4 bases, and 6 bases lay in between. The CDR3 coding sequence is TGTGCCAGCAGTGAAATGCGATACGAGCAGTACTTC. Protein sequence: CASSEMRYEQYF.

This clone was seen only once. A junction end diverges from the germline sequence, so it may reflect a read error. The chain employs TRBV20-1 and TRBJ1-5; 7 positions match TRBD1. The CDR3 runs 11 residues. Germline lookup yields CDR1 DFQATT and CDR2 SNEGSKA (reference sequence). The CDR3: CSATAGQPAEF. CDR3 in DNA: TGCAGTGCCACGGCGGGACAGCCCGCTGAGTTT.

The chain is built from TRBV6-6 and TRBJ2-7; 8 bases are a match to TRBD1. The germline V gene encodes CDR1 MNHNY and CDR2 SVGAGI (reference sequence). The CDR3 loop spans 11 amino acids. V dropped 6 bases and J dropped 7; count of bases not matched to a gene: 2. The CDR3 reads CASRTGDEQYF. The CDR3 nucleotides read TGTGCCAGCAGGACAGGGGATGAGCAGTACTTC.

V is TRBV7-2 and J is TRBJ1-2; 9 bases line up with TRBD1. Trimming removed 2 bases from V and 2 bases from J; junction bases left unmatched: 3. CDR1 is SGHTA, CDR2 FQGNSA, per germline. This CDR3 has 15 amino acids. CDR3 protein: CASSLITGGNYGYTF. CDR3 bases: TGTGCCAGCAGCTTAATCACAGGGGGCAACTATGGCTACACCTTC.

This chain connects TRBV18 to TRBJ2-5; 11 bases map to TRBD1. The CDR3 has 15 residues. V gave up 4 bases and J gave up 5 bases; unmatched junction bases: 6. CDR1 is KGHSH and CDR2 is LQKENI in the germline V gene. CDR3 sequence reads: CASSLGTGGRETQYF. DNA for the CDR3: TGTGCCAGCTCACTCGGGACAGGGGGTCGGGAGACCCAGTACTTC.

Only one count was recorded for this clone. The chain employs TRBV27 and TRBJ1-1; a possible D gene is TRBD1 (5 bases). V gave up 1 base and J gave up 5 bases, with 8 bases separating them. CDR1 is MNHEY and CDR2 is SMNVEV in the germline V gene (reference sequence). The CDR3 runs to 13 residues. This CDR3 is CASSLWAGTEAFF. CDR3 coding DNA: TGTGCCAGCAGTTTATGGGCAGGGACTGAAGCTTTCTTT.

This rearrangement joins TRBV5-8 to TRBJ2-5; 10 bases line up with TRBD2. The DNA end lines up better with TRBJ2-7; the J call may be wrong. The CDR3 is 14 amino acids. CDR1 is SGHTS and CDR2 is YDEGEE in the germline V gene. In nucleotides, the CDR3 is TGTGCCACAGGGTCTAGCGGGAGATCCCACGAGCAGTACTTC. Its protein product is CATGSSGRSHEQYF.

The chain combines TRBV30 with TRBJ2-7, with 10 bases that match TRBD2. The CDR3 consists of 13 residues. V lost 3 bases and J lost 3; bases outside the gene matches: 2. The germline gives CDR1 GTSNPN, CDR2 SVGIG (reference sequence). CDR3 coding DNA: TGTGCCTGGAGCAGGACTAGCGGCTACGAGCAGTACTTC. The encoded protein is CAWSRTSGYEQYF.

The chain links TRBV7-9 to TRBJ1-4; D is unclear. CDR1 and CDR2 (germline): SEHNR, FQNEAQ (reference sequence). CDR3 size: 16 residues. V gave up 1 base and J gave up 7 bases, with 16 bases separating them. The CDR3, as DNA: TGTGCCAGCAGCTTAGACGGTTCAGGATCAGGTGAAAAACTGTTTTTT. This translates into CASSLDGSGSGEKLFF.

V and J are TRBV7-9 and TRBJ1-1; 7 bases match TRBD1. This CDR3 region has 19 residues. Per the germline V gene, CDR1 is SEHNR and CDR2 is FQNEAQ (reference sequence). Trimming took 4 bases from V and 5 from J; bases not matched to a gene: 22. The CDR3: CASSSLYVPGQRHGTEAFF. CDR3 sequence (DNA): TGTGCCAGCAGCTCCCTCTATGTACCGGGACAGCGCCACGGGACTGAAGCTTTCTTT.

The V call is TRBV19, the J call TRBJ2-5; D might be TRBD2 (7 bases). Germline CDR1 is LNHDA and CDR2 is SQIVND (reference sequence). This CDR3 region has 15 residues. The V gene lost 6 bases and the J gene lost 5 bases, with 19 bases spanning the gap. The CDR3 nucleotides are TGTGCCAGTAGCCGGCGCGGGGGCCCTCGGGAGACCCAGTACTTC. Translated: CASSRRGGPRETQYF.

The chain recombines TRBV7-6 with TRBJ2-2, with 7 bases that match TRBD1. V shed 5 bases, J shed 6 bases, and the junction held 3 bases outside the gene matches. Germline V lookup: CDR1 SGHVS, CDR2 FNYEAQ. This CDR3 comprises 13 residues. The CDR3 bases are TGTGCCAGCAGCCTGACAGGGTCCGGGGAGCTGTTTTTT. Encoded protein: CASSLTGSGELFF.

The V call is TRBV5-1, the J call TRBJ2-5; TRBD2 agrees at 12 bases. The J call is in doubt because the DNA end fits TRBJ2-7 better. Germline-derived CDR1 and CDR2 are SGHRS and YFSETQ. The CDR3 spans 15 residues. The CDR3 reads CASRTSGSPSYEQYF. CDR3 in DNA: TGCGCCAGCAGGACTAGCGGGAGCCCCTCCTACGAGCAGTACTTC.

The gene calls are TRBV6-5 and TRBJ2-5, with 8 bases identical to TRBD1. The CDR3 is made up of 16 amino acids. Germline loops: CDR1 MNHEY, CDR2 SVGAGI. V was clipped by 4 bases and J by 4 bases; unmatched bases: 11. The CDR3 is CASSSPGGASLETQYF. The CDR3 bases are TGTGCCAGCAGTTCTCCAGGGGGCGCATCTCTAGAGACCCAGTACTTC.

This clone appeared once. The CDR3 coding sequence is TGTGCCAGCAGCGGGGGACTAGCGGGGGCCTTCTACGAGCAGTACTTC. It encodes CASSGGLAGAFYEQYF. This chain connects TRBV28 to TRBJ2-7; TRBD2 matches at 14 bases. Germline V CDR1 and CDR2: MDHEN, SYDVKM. The CDR3 contains 16 residues. The V and J ends lost 6 bases and 3 bases, in that order; junction bases with no gene match: 7. Full variable domain (missing parts from reference TRBV28 and TRBJ2-7): DVKVTQSSRYLVKRTGEKVFLECVQDMDHENMFWYRQDPGLGLRLIYFSYDVKMKEKGDIPEGYSVSREKKERFSLILESASTNQTSMYLCASSGGLAGAFYEQYFGPGTRLTVT.

J is TRBJ1-5 and V is TRBV2, with 8 nucleotides matching TRBD1. The CDR3 is 15 residues long. With V trimmed by 3 bases and J by 6 bases, 7 bases remained unmatched. The V gene's germline CDR1 is SNHLY and CDR2 FYNNEI. CDR3 sequence reads: CASSDLAGGGQPQHF. The CDR3 DNA follows: TGTGCCAGCAGTGACTTGGCAGGGGGCGGTCAGCCCCAGCATTTT. Drawing the rest from reference TRBV2 and TRBJ1-5, the complete variable domain is EPEVTQTPSHQVTQMGQEVILRCVPISNHLYFYWYRQILGQKVEFLVSFYNNEISEKSEIFDDQFSVERPDGSNFTLKIRSTKLEDSAMYFCASSDLAGGGQPQHFGDGTRLSIL.

The J gene is TRBJ2-3, the V gene TRBV20-1; D is undetermined. Between the trimmed V and J ends, which lost 6 bases and 8 bases, there was a span of 12 bases. Looked up from germline, CDR1 is DFQATT and CDR2 is SNEGSKA (reference sequence). The CDR3 totals 11 residues. This chain's CDR3 is CSARYESTQYF. The CDR3 coding sequence is TGCAGTGCCCGATACGAGAGTACGCAGTATTTT.

This clone was seen a few times. V is TRBV2 and J is TRBJ1-2, with D tentatively TRBD1 (5 bases). V gave up 3 bases and J gave up 0 bases, with 8 bases separating them. Germline assignment: CDR1 SNHLY and CDR2 FYNNEI. The CDR3 has 14 residues. This CDR3 is CASSEWGANYGYTF. CDR3 DNA: TGTGCCAGCAGTGAGTGGGGGGCTAACTATGGCTACACCTTC.

The rearrangement joins TRBV7-6 to TRBJ2-1; no clear D. Trimming shortened V by 0 bases and J by 10 bases, and 13 bases separated the two germline ends. The CDR3 extends over 14 amino acids. The germline V gene has CDR1 SGHVS and CDR2 FNYEAQ. This CDR3 is CASSLASLAGEQFF. The CDR3 region has the DNA TGTGCCAGCAGCTTAGCGAGTTTAGCCGGCGAGCAGTTCTTC.